These T cell receptor beta chains were read from a single sample in a study of T cell responses to AZD1222 COVID-19 vaccine. TCRdb keeps only in-frame clones here, not all; method: immunoSEQ multiplex PCR. This sample has about 78,000 clones, with nearly 90% found just once. Material: peripheral blood, obtained on day 0 of MenACWY control vaccination. The source of these receptors is an adult in good health. CDR3s include the opening cysteine and the closing phenylalanine or tryptophan. A D gene is named only where the DNA matches it firmly. A row's size may be missing; if present it is once, few, many or a size class.

j_gene: TRBJ1-5; d_gene: -; v_gene: TRBV3-1/TRBV3-2; abundance: once; CDR3aa: CASSQVGSGARAAQPQHF; CDR3nt: TGTGCCAGCAGCCAAGTTGGAAGTGGAGCAAGGGCTGCTCAGCCCCAGCATTTT
j_gene: TRBJ1-5; d_gene: -; v_gene: TRBV12-3/TRBV12-4; abundance: -; CDR3aa: CASSLLLQPQHF; CDR3nt: TGTGCCAGCAGCTTACTCCTTCAGCCCCAGCATTTT
j_gene: TRBJ2-7; d_gene: -; v_gene: TRBV28; abundance: -; CDR3aa: CASSPQGRTYEQYF; CDR3nt: TGTGCCAGCAGTCCCCAGGGGAGAACCTACGAGCAGTACTTC
j_gene: TRBJ2-7; d_gene: -; v_gene: TRBV4-3; abundance: -; CDR3aa: CASSQERGTYEQYF; CDR3nt: TGCGCCAGCAGCCAAGAACGCGGGACCTACGAGCAGTACTTC
j_gene: TRBJ2-1; d_gene: -; v_gene: TRBV28; abundance: -; CDR3aa: CASSLGLSLNEQFF; CDR3nt: TGTGCCAGCAGTTTGGGGCTCAGCCTCAATGAGCAGTTCTTC
j_gene: TRBJ2-2; d_gene: TRBD2; v_gene: TRBV6-5; abundance: -; CDR3aa: CASASSGANTGELFF; CDR3nt: TGTGCCAGCGCCTCTAGCGGAGCGAACACCGGGGAGCTGTTTTTT
j_gene: TRBJ2-5; d_gene: TRBD2; v_gene: TRBV7-9; abundance: -; CDR3aa: CASSLRLAREETQYF; CDR3nt: TGTGCCAGCAGCTTGCGACTAGCGAGGGAAGAGACCCAGTACTTC
j_gene: TRBJ1-3; d_gene: -; v_gene: TRBV14; abundance: -; CDR3aa: CASTVSGNTIYF; CDR3nt: TGTGCCAGCACGGTCTCCGGAAACACCATATATTTT
j_gene: TRBJ2-7; d_gene: TRBD2; v_gene: TRBV7-2; abundance: -; CDR3aa: CASSLNSGGPYEQYF; CDR3nt: TGTGCCAGCAGCCTTAATAGCGGGGGGCCCTACGAGCAGTACTTC
j_gene: TRBJ1-4; d_gene: -; v_gene: TRBV29-1; abundance: -; CDR3aa: CSVGRAGTNEKLFF; CDR3nt: TGCAGCGTGGGCCGTGCAGGGACTAATGAAAAACTGTTTTTT
j_gene: TRBJ2-6; d_gene: -; v_gene: TRBV27; abundance: -; CDR3aa: CASSLSGNPSSGANVLTF; CDR3nt: TGTGCCAGCAGTTTATCCGGTAACCCCAGCTCTGGGGCCAACGTCCTGACTTTC
j_gene: TRBJ2-6; d_gene: -; v_gene: TRBV28; abundance: -; CDR3aa: CASSLTGANVLTF; CDR3nt: TGTGCCAGCAGTTTGACTGGGGCCAACGTCCTGACTTTC
j_gene: TRBJ2-7; d_gene: -; v_gene: TRBV28; abundance: -; CDR3aa: CAISPKGPSYEQYF; CDR3nt: TGTGCCATTTCACCAAAGGGACCCTCCTACGAGCAGTACTTC
j_gene: TRBJ2-1; d_gene: TRBD2; v_gene: TRBV4-3; abundance: -; CDR3aa: CASSQHGGAEQFF; CDR3nt: TGCGCCAGCAGCCAACACGGGGGGGCTGAGCAGTTCTTC